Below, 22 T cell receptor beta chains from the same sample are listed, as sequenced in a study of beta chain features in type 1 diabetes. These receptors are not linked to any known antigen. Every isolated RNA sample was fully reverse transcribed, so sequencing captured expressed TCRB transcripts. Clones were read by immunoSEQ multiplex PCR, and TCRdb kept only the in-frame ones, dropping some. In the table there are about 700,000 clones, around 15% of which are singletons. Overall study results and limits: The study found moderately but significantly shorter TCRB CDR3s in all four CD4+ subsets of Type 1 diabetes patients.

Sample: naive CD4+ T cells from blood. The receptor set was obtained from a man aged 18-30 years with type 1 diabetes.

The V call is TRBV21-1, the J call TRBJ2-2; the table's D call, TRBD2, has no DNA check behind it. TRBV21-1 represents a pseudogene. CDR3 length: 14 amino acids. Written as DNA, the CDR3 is TGTGCCAGCATCGCGGGCCCCACACCCGGGGAGCTGTTTTTT. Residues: CASIAGPTPGELFF.

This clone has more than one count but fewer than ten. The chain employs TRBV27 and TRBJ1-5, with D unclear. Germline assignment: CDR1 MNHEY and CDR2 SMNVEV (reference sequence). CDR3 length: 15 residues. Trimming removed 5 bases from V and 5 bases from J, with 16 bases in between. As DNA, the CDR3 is TGTGCCAGCAGTCGTAGGGCCCTAGCTGATCAGCCCCAGCATTTT. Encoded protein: CASSRRALADQPQHF.

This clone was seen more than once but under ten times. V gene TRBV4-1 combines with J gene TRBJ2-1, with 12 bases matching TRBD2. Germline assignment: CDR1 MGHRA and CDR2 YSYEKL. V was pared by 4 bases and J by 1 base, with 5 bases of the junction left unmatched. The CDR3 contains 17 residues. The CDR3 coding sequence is TGCGCCAGCAGCCGAACTAGCGGGGGGAGGTCCTACAATGAGCAGTTCTTC. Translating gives CASSRTSGGRSYNEQFF.

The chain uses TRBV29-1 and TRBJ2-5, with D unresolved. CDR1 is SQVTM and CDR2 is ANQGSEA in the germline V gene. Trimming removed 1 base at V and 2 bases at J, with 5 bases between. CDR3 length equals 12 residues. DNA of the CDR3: TGCAGCGTTGAAGGACGGCAAGAGACCCAGTACTTC. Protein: CSVEGRQETQYF.

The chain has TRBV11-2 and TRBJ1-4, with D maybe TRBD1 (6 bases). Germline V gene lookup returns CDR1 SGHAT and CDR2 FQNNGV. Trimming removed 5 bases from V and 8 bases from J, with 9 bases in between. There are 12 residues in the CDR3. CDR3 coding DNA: TGTGCCAGCAGCCCTGACAGGGAAAAACTGTTTTTT. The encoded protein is CASSPDREKLFF.

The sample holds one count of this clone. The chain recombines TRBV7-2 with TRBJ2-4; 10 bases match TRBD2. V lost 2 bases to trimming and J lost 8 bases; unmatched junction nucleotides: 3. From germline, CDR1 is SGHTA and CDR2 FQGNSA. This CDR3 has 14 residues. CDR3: CASSLQSGGDIQYF. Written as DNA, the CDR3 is TGTGCCAGCAGCTTACAGAGCGGGGGGGACATTCAGTACTTC.

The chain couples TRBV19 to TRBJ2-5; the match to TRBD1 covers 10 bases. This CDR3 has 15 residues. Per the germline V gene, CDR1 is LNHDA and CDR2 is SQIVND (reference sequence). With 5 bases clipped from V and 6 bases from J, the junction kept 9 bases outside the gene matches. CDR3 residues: CASSSRQGAGKTQYF. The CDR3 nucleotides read TGTGCCAGTAGTTCCCGACAGGGGGCAGGAAAGACCCAGTACTTC.

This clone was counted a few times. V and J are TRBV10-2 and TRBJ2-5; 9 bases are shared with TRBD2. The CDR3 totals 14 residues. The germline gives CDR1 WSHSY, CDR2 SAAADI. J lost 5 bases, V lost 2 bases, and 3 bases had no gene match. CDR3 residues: CASSEQAGGETQYF. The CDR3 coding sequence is TGCGCCAGCAGTGAGCAGGCGGGAGGGGAGACCCAGTACTTC.

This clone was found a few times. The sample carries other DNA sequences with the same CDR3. The CDR3 nucleotides read TGTGCCAGCAGTCAAAGGGGCTACGAGCAGTACTTC. Protein product: CASSQRGYEQYF. The chain links TRBV27 to TRBJ2-7; possible D gene TRBD1, 5 bases. V dropped 5 bases and J dropped 3 bases, with 8 bases sitting between them. This CDR3 is 12 amino acids long. Germline V gene sequence: CDR1 MNHEY, CDR2 SMNVEV (reference sequence).

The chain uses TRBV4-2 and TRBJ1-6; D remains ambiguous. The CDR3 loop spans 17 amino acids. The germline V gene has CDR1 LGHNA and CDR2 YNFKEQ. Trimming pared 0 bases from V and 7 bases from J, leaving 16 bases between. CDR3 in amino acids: CASSQDWGKVLNSPLHF. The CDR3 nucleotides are TGTGCCAGCAGCCAAGATTGGGGAAAGGTTCTCAATTCACCCCTCCACTTT.

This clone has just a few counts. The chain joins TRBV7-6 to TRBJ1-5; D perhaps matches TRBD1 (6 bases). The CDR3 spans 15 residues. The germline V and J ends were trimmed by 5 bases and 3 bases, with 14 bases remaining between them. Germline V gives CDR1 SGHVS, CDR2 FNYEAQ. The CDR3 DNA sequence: TGTGCCAGCAGCCAGGGGCTGGGCCCCAATCAGCCCCAGCATTTT. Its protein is CASSQGLGPNQPQHF.

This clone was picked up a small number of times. CDR3 sequence reads: CASSPPGRETQYF. The CDR3 DNA follows: TGTGCCAGCAGTCCCCCAGGGAGGGAGACCCAGTACTTC. The J gene is TRBJ2-5, the V gene TRBV27; a weak D match, TRBD2 (6 bases). The CDR3 length is 13 residues. Germline lookup yields CDR1 MNHEY and CDR2 SMNVEV (reference sequence). Between the trimmed V and J ends, which lost 5 bases and 5 bases, there was a span of 12 bases.

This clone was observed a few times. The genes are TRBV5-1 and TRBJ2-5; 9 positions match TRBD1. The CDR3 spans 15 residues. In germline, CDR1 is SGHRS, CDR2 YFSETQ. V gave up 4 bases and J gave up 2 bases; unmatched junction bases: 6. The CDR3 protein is CASSPRGTGQETQYF. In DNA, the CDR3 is TGCGCCAGCAGCCCGAGGGGGACAGGGCAAGAGACCCAGTACTTC.

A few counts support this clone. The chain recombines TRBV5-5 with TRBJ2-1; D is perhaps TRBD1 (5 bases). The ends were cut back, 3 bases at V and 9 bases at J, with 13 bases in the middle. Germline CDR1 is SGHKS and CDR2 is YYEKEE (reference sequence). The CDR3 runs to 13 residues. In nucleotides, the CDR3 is TGTGCCAGCAGCTCCCATCAGGGAACTGAGCAGTTCTTC. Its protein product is CASSSHQGTEQFF.

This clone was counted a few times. The CDR3 loop is CASSPALGGFSGYTF. The CDR3 nucleotides are TGTGCCAGCAGCCCCGCCTTGGGGGGATTTAGTGGCTACACCTTC. The genes are TRBV7-8 and TRBJ1-2; tentatively, D is TRBD1 (5 bases). The length of the CDR3 is 15 residues. Per germline, CDR1 SGHVS and CDR2 FQNEAQ. With 5 bases removed from V and 7 bases from J, the gap between germline ends came to 20 bases.

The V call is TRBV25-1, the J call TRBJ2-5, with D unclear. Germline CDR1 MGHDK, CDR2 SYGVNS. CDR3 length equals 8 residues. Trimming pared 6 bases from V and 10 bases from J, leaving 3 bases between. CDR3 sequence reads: CASRGQYF. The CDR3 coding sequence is TGTGCCAGCAGAGGCCAGTACTTC.

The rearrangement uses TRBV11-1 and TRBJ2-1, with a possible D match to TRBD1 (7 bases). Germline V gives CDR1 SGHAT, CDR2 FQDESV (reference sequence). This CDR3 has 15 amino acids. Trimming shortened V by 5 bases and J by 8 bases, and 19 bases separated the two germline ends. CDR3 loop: CASSLQGGLGDEQFF. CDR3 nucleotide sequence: TGTGCCAGCAGCCTTCAGGGGGGACTGGGGGATGAGCAGTTCTTC.

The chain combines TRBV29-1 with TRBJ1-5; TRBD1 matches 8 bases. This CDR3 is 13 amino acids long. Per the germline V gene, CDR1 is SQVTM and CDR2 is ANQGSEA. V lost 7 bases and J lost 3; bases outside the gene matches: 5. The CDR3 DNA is TGCAGCGCAAGGACAGGGACCAATCAGCCCCAGCATTTT. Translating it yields CSARTGTNQPQHF. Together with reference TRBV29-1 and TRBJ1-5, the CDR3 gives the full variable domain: SAVISQKPSRDICQRGTSLTIQCQVDSQVTMMFWYRQQPGQSLTLIATANQGSEATYESGFVIDKFPISRPNLTFSTLTVSNMSPEDSSIYLCSARTGTNQPQHFGDGTRLSIL.

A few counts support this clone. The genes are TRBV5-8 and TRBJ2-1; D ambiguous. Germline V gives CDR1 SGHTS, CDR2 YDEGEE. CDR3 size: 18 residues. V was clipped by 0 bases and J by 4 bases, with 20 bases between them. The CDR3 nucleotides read TGTGCCAGCAGCTTGGCCGGAGTCGGTCTAGGGCTTTACAATGAGCAGTTCTTC. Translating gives CASSLAGVGLGLYNEQFF.

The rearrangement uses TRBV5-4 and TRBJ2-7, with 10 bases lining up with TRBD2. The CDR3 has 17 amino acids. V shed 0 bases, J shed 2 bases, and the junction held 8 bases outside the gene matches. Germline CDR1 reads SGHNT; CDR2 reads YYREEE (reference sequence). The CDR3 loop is CASSLATTSGATYEQYF. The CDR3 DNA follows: TGTGCCAGCAGCTTGGCCACAACTAGCGGGGCGACCTACGAGCAGTACTTC.

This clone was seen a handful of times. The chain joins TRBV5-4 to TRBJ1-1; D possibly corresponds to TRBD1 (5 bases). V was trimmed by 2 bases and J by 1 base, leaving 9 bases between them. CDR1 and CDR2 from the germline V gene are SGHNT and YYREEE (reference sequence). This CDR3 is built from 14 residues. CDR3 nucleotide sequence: TGTGCCAGCAGCTTTCCGACAGCGAACACTGAAGCTTTCTTT. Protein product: CASSFPTANTEAFF.

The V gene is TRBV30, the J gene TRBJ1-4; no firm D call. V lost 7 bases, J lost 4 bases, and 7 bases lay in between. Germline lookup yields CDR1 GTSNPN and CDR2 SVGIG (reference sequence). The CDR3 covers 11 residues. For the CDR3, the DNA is TGTGCCTCAGGACGTAATGAAAAACTGTTTTTT. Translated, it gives CASGRNEKLFF.